This entry is about one T cell receptor (beta chain). This clonotype was recorded only once. Its antigen specificity is not known. Base qualities were left out, and no much larger clone turns up one base away. A single read is weak support. Looking up the germline V gene (reference sequence) yields CDR1 SEHNR and CDR2 FQNEAQ. Trimming costs V 5 bases and J 6 bases, and their ends lie 17 bases apart. The CDR3, cysteine through phenylalanine, is 14 amino acids long. The entry retains the CDR3 DNA only, 42 bases that are in frame from base 1. To prepare the library, 5' RACE was applied. Sequencing was performed on an Illumina HiSeq 2500. A second 7 to 11 cycle PCR used a sample-barcoded 5' primer and a J-beta primer mix. Each TCR beta cDNA molecule received a unique molecular identifier from a template-switch 5' adaptor carrying 12 random nucleotides. Each sample yielded at least 3 million CDR3-containing paired-end reads. First-strand cDNA synthesis was performed from all RNA using the Mint cDNA synthesis kit, with priming by a TRBC-specific oligonucleotide. All cDNA was treated with uracil-DNA glycosylase and then went through a first 18-cycle PCR with the universal primers M1SS and BC2_uni_R. The study's processing was this. Each sample was normalized by randomly selecting 1 million high-quality reads, each carrying a distinct molecular identifier. Instead of being binned into consensus sequences, reads with shared molecular identifiers were discarded. CDR3 identification, clonotype clustering and error correction used MiTCR with a Q25 quality threshold and the strictest error-elimination algorithm. A nonparametric unseen species model using Euler transformation provided a lower-bound estimate of total TCR beta diversity. TCRdb reworked the public reads: Q25 trimming with fastp, MiXCR clone assembly, productive beta chains retained. Identical CDR3 protein sequences are pooled into one entry, listed with their most common genes and DNA. The V and J calls were not made by the authors but by TCRdb's processing. The table for this sample lists approximately 820,000 distinct CDR3 sequences; under 55% of them were counted only once. The ten largest clones represent roughly a fifth of the sample.

Systemically healthy Caucasian individuals from Russia, 39 in total and aged about 6 to 95 years, were included as donors. Each donor gave 8.5 to 10 milliliters of peripheral blood, collected into EDTA-treated Vacutainer tubes. Ficoll-Paque density-gradient centrifugation was used to isolate PBMCs, with at least 7 million obtained per sample. Total RNA was extracted from PBMCs with Trizol reagent, with at least 6 micrograms obtained per sample. The percentages of naive CD45RAhigh/CD27high T cells were determined by flow cytometry on a PBMC aliquot from every donor. The data stem from a study of blood T cells in healthy people across ages (dated by TCRdb to the mid-2010s). Regarding the research as a whole: Template switching captured roughly one uniquely barcoded TCR beta cDNA molecule per two T cells in model experiments. Using deep sequencing normalized with unique cDNA molecular identifiers, the study measured how TCR beta repertoire diversity changes with age. Donors were grouped into four age groups: young (average 16 years), middle-aged (around 39), aged (around 60) and long-lived (approximately 81). To avoid experimental bias, donors of different ages were spread randomly across the sequencing lanes. The study analyzed two additional independent replicas of 1 million unique cDNA reads from the same blood draw for two donors, one aged 18 to 30 and one aged 80 or older.

The paper as a whole reports these results and caveats: Donor CMV infection status was unknown, potentially confounding age-related changes in expanded clonotypes. The percentage of naive T cells measured by flow cytometry correlated strongly with observed TCR beta diversity. Conclusive comparison of naive and antigen-experienced compartments was prevented by the profiling of bulk unsorted PBMCs. Observed TCR beta diversity per million T cells fell roughly linearly with age, and a significant reduction was already apparent by age roughly 40. Compared with the aged group, more naive CD4+ T cells, fewer expanded clones and increased TCR diversity were shown by the long-lived group, suggesting age selection. Estimates of total diversity based on one million sequenced T cells were regarded as lower bounds and as underestimates.

The clonotype originates from a man aged 55 to 70 in good health. Sequenced material: blood. This chain is built from TRBV7-9 and TRBJ2-7, with a weak D call of TRBD1 (7 bases match). CDR3 loop: CASSTRDRDFEQYF. The bases are TGTGCCAGCAGCACTAGAGACAGGGACTTCGAGCAGTACTTC.